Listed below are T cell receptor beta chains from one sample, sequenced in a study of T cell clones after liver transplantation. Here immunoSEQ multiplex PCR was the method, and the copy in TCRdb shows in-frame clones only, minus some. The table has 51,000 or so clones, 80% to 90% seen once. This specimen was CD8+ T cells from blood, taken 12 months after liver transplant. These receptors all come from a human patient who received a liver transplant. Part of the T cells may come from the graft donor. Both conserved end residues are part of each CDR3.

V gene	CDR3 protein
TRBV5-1	CASSWAGTSYEQYF
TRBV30	CARDRGPDTQYF
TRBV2	CASSEQLAGERALYNEQFF
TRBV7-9	CASSYQETQYF
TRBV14	CASSPREGYEQYF
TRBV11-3	CASSLAVGDGFTGELFF
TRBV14	CASSQDTSYGYTF
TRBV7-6	CASSLAGGPNEKLFF
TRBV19	CASSGATGSYEQYF
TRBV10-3	CAISENTPRDNGYGYTF
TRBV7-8	CASSLSERRADTQYF
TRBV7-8	CASSLYRDRGRREPQHF
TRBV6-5	CASSYGGRTEAFF
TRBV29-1	CSVEKGKYEQYF
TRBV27	CASSLSSGSFFEQYF
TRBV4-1	CASSQEVGAPQHF
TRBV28	CASSSPKEGLYNEQFF
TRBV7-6	CASSPIGSGSSYNEQFF
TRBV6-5	CASSYNGDTGELFF
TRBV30	CAWNLAITYEQYF
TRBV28	CAILTGGLGEQYF
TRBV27	CASSYGRPYEQYF
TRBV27	CASSTYREYSNQPQHF
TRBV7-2	CASSWGGNTIYF
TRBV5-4	CASSFGAGNEQFF
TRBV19	CASSIGEGGHGELFF
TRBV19	CATSPGTGGFYEQYF
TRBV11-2	CASSSNRDLNTEAFF
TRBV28	CASSPDRDLGTEAFF
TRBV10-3	CAISEDRAYEQYF
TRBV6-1	CASRGGFRPMFVQFF
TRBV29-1	CSVNVGEQFF
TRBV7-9	CASSSPAGQGGIYEQYF
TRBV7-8	CASSPELAYEQYF
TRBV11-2	CASSLDILMGAQYF
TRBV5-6	CASSLVPSGRARSYEQYF
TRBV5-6	CASSLGGRASYEQYF
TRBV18	CASSPLETGGPFYGYTF
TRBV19	CASSFGSYNEQFF
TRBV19	CASSPGTGPLYGYTF
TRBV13	CASSSILVDEQFF
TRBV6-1	CASSDWGEQYF
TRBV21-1	CASKDRGYQETQYF